A single sample is the source of the 9 T cell receptor beta chains below, sequenced in a study of beta chain features in type 1 diabetes. Overall study findings and caveats: All four CD4+ subsets of Type 1 diabetes patients contained TCRB CDR3s that were moderately but significantly shorter.

Sequencing targeted expressed TCRB transcripts, as all isolated RNA had been reverse transcribed. Libraries were prepared by immunoSEQ multiplex PCR; TCRdb keeps only in-frame clonotypes and omits some of them. The sample lists approximately 57,000 clones; around 56% were seen once. No antigens are known for them. The sequenced material came from Tregs from blood. The receptors come from a woman between 40 and 55 years old with type 1 diabetes.

The CDR3 coding sequence is TGTGCCAGCAGCTTACAGGGCAGGGCCCGTGGGTATTTT. Protein product: CASSLQGRARGYF. The gene calls are TRBV7-2 and TRBJ2-3, with D possibly TRBD1 on 5 matching bases. The CDR3 totals 13 residues. Per the germline V gene, CDR1 is SGHTA and CDR2 is FQGNSA. V lost 2 bases and J 14 bases, leaving 17 bases between the germline ends. Full variable domain (missing parts from reference TRBV7-2 and TRBJ2-3): GAGVSQSPSNKVTEKGKDVELRCDPISGHTALYWYRQSLGQGLEFLIYFQGNSAPDKSGLPSDRFSAERTGGSVSTLTIQRTQQEDSAVYLCASSLQGRARGYFGPGTRLTVL.

The gene calls are TRBV19 and TRBJ2-3, with 9 bases matching TRBD1. Germline V lookup: CDR1 LNHDA, CDR2 SQIVND (reference sequence). The length of the CDR3 is 18 residues. The V segment lost 5 bases and the J segment 6 bases; nucleotides outside the gene matches: 18. In DNA, the CDR3 is TGTGCCAGTAGTCCGACACCTCCCGGGACAGGGAGGTGGGATACGCAGTATTTT. This gives the protein CASSPTPPGTGRWDTQYF.

The rearrangement links TRBV9 to TRBJ2-7; 9 bases align to TRBD1. From germline, CDR1 is SGDLS and CDR2 YYNGEE. The V and J ends lost 0 bases and 3 bases, in that order; junction bases with no gene match: 1. There are 14 residues in the CDR3. The CDR3 loop is CASSVGDRVYEQYF. CDR3 DNA sequence: TGTGCCAGCAGCGTAGGGGACAGGGTCTACGAGCAGTACTTC.

Here the CDR3 DNA reads TGTGCCAGCAGCTTGGGGTCGACTAGCGGATACAATGAGCAGTTCTTC. Its protein is CASSLGSTSGYNEQFF. The chain uses TRBV5-5 and TRBJ2-1; 9 bases are a match to TRBD2. Germline V gene lookup returns CDR1 SGHKS and CDR2 YYEKEE (reference sequence). The CDR3 is made up of 16 amino acids. The V gene end was trimmed by 0 bases and the J gene end by 4 bases; junction bases not matched to a gene: 5.

This chain links TRBV7-2 with TRBJ2-7; maybe TRBD1 (6 bases). The CDR3 length is 14 residues. Trimming took 4 bases from V and 0 from J, leaving 10 bases between them. CDR1 is SGHTA and CDR2 is FQGNSA in the germline V gene. The CDR3 region is CASSSGQISYEQYF. The CDR3 nucleotides are TGTGCCAGCAGCTCGGGACAAATCTCCTACGAGCAGTACTTC.

There are a few counts of this clone. The chain uses TRBV29-1 and TRBJ2-1; 10 bases fit TRBD2. Germline-derived CDR1 and CDR2 are SQVTM and ANQGSEA. V gave up 6 bases and J gave up 4 bases; unmatched junction bases: 9. This CDR3 spans 15 amino acids. The chain's CDR3 is CSVEPPSGGYNEQFF. CDR3 DNA sequence: TGCAGCGTGGAGCCCCCTAGCGGGGGTTACAATGAGCAGTTCTTC.

In this sample, this clone turned up once. The chain joins TRBV2 to TRBJ2-3; TRBD1 matches 7 bases. Trimming removed 6 bases from V and 2 bases from J; junction bases left unmatched: 5. Germline CDR1 SNHLY, CDR2 FYNNEI. CDR3 length: 14 residues. For the CDR3, the DNA is TGTGCCAGCAGGCCAGGGACAGCCACAGATACGCAGTATTTT. As protein: CASRPGTATDTQYF.

This chain joins TRBV7-2 and TRBJ2-7; 9 bases match TRBD1. The CDR3 totals 15 residues. The germline V gene has CDR1 SGHTA and CDR2 FQGNSA. Germline trimming cut 1 base from V and 4 bases from J; bases unmatched to any gene: 5. CDR3 region: CASSLVGQGMYEQYF. The CDR3 DNA reads TGTGCCAGCAGCTTAGTAGGACAGGGGATGTACGAGCAGTACTTC.

This clone was seen more than once but under ten times. The CDR3 sequence: CAISPETGMYGYTF. The CDR3 nucleotides read TGTGCCATCAGTCCCGAGACAGGGATGTATGGCTACACCTTC. The chain recombines TRBV10-3 with TRBJ1-2; 7 bases line up with TRBD1. V lost 5 bases, J lost 5 bases, and 8 bases stayed unmatched. The V gene's germline CDR1 is ENHRY and CDR2 SYGVKD. The CDR3 extends over 14 amino acids.